One sample yielded the 32 T cell receptor beta chains listed below, sequenced in a study of blood T cell repertoires in COVID-19. TCRdb's copy holds only in-frame clones and misses some; the assay was immunoSEQ multiplex PCR. The top ten hold 15% to 20% of the sample, which has about 93,000 clones, more than 65% seen once. The specimen sequenced was peripheral blood. The source is a human donor in a cohort sampled during active COVID-19.

The gene calls are TRBV5-4 and TRBJ2-7; the D gene is possibly TRBD2 (6 bases). V lost 4 bases to trimming and J lost 4 bases, with 15 bases between them. CDR1 SGHNT and CDR2 YYREEE come from the germline V gene (reference sequence). The CDR3 consists of 14 residues. In nucleotides, the CDR3 is TGTGCCAGCAGCGAGGGTAGCGGAAGATACGAGCAGTACTTC. Protein product: CASSEGSGRYEQYF.

The V call is TRBV14, the J call TRBJ2-3; 7 nucleotides agree with TRBD2. This CDR3 has 14 amino acids. The germline CDR1 and CDR2 sequences are SGHDN and FVKESK. The V and J ends lost 2 bases and 9 bases, in that order; junction bases with no gene match: 8. CDR3 DNA: TGTGCCAGCAGCCAAAGCGGGACTCGGGGCACGCAGTATTTT. It translates to CASSQSGTRGTQYF.

The chain joins TRBV3-1 (or the pseudogene TRBV3-2) to TRBJ2-1, with 7 bases aligning to TRBD1. The V segment lost 1 base and the J segment 9 bases; nucleotides outside the gene matches: 12. The CDR3 totals 16 residues. Germline V gene data show CDR1 as LGHDT and CDR2 as YNNKEL (reference sequence). The CDR3 nucleotides read TGTGCCAGCAGCCAAGTAGTGGACAGGAGAGGGAGTGAGCAGTTCTTC. It is translated as CASSQVVDRRGSEQFF.

The genes are TRBV28 and TRBJ2-2, with 8 bases lining up with TRBD2. The CDR3 length is 16 residues. J lost 3 bases, V lost 3 bases, and 6 bases had no gene match. Germline CDR1 and CDR2: MDHEN and SYDVKM. The DNA of the CDR3 is TGTGCCAGCAGTTTCATGAGCGGGGGATACACCGGGGAGCTGTTTTTT. Translation: CASSFMSGGYTGELFF.

CDR3 in amino acids: CASSFQGGMGQPQHF. Written as DNA, the CDR3 is TGTGCCAGCAGTTTTCAGGGAGGGATGGGACAGCCCCAGCATTTT. The rearrangement uses TRBV6-5 and TRBJ1-5; D possibly corresponds to TRBD1 (5 bases). CDR3 length: 15 amino acids. The V end lost 4 bases, the J end lost 7 bases, and 17 bases lay between the germline ends. Germline CDR1 is MNHEY and CDR2 is SVGAGI.

The chain employs TRBV28 and TRBJ2-1; 9 bases are a match to TRBD2. Germline values: CDR1 MDHEN, CDR2 SYDVKM. The CDR3 runs 16 residues. V lost 8 bases, J lost 7 bases, and 15 bases stayed unmatched. The DNA of the CDR3 is TGTGCCAGCCGTGGGGATAGGGCGGGAGGGATGAATGAGCAGTTCTTC. Amino acids: CASRGDRAGGMNEQFF.

This clone appeared a few times. The CDR3 protein is CASRKEDRPLSGNTIYF. The CDR3 nucleotides are TGTGCCAGCAGGAAAGAGGACAGGCCTCTCTCTGGAAACACCATATATTTT. The chain carries TRBV2 and TRBJ1-3, with TRBD1 matching 7 bases. Germline-derived CDR1 and CDR2 are SNHLY and FYNNEI. The CDR3 is 17 residues long. Trimming removed 6 bases from V and 0 bases from J; junction bases left unmatched: 11.

The chain uses TRBV6-5 and TRBJ2-5, with D unclear. From germline, CDR1 is MNHEY and CDR2 SVGAGI. V lost 2 bases to trimming and J lost 9 bases, with 16 bases between them. The CDR3 loop spans 14 amino acids. CDR3: CASSYRLEPKAQYF. The CDR3 DNA reads TGTGCCAGCAGTTACCGCCTGGAGCCAAAGGCCCAGTACTTC.

This chain joins TRBV6-5 and TRBJ1-6; D is ambiguous. Trimming left V 0 bases short and J 6 bases short, with 6 bases between. The CDR3 has 14 residues. Germline loops: CDR1 MNHEY, CDR2 SVGAGI. CDR3 residues: CASSYSRANSPLHF. CDR3 coding DNA: TGTGCCAGCAGTTACTCGAGAGCTAATTCACCCCTCCACTTT.

The CDR3 is CASSMGGEQYF. The CDR3 region has the DNA TGTGCCAGCAGCATGGGGGGCGAGCAGTACTTC. The rearrangement uses TRBV3-1 (or the pseudogene TRBV3-2) and TRBJ2-7, with TRBD2 as a possible D gene (6 bases). V was clipped by 5 bases and J by 6 bases, with 8 bases between them. The CDR3 covers 11 residues. CDR1 is LGHDT, CDR2 YNNKEL, per germline (reference sequence).

The genes are TRBV19 and TRBJ1-3; a possible D gene is TRBD1 (6 bases). Trimming took off 11 bases at V and 1 base at J, with 9 bases between the two ends. This CDR3 has 12 residues. Per germline, CDR1 LNHDA and CDR2 SQIVND (reference sequence). CDR3 DNA sequence: TGTGCCTCAGGGGTGTCTGGAAACACCATATATTTT. It codes for CASGVSGNTIYF. Full variable domain (rest looked up from reference TRBV19 and TRBJ1-3): DGGITQSPKYLFRKEGQNVTLSCEQNLNHDAMYWYRQDPGQGLRLIYYSQIVNDFQKGDIAEGYSVSREKKESFPLTVTSAQKNPTAFYLCASGVSGNTIYFGEGSWLTVV.

The chain has TRBV27 and TRBJ1-1, with D hard to call. With 4 bases removed from V and 5 bases from J, the gap between germline ends came to 14 bases. This CDR3 has 14 residues. Germline CDR1 reads MNHEY; CDR2 reads SMNVEV (reference sequence). This chain's CDR3 is CASSSGLLGTEAFF. In nucleotides, the CDR3 is TGTGCCAGCAGTTCCGGACTGCTAGGGACTGAAGCTTTCTTT.

The chain uses TRBV16 and TRBJ1-2; 7 bases are a match to TRBD1. The trim removed 4 bases at V and 5 bases at J, leaving 13 bases unmatched. This CDR3 is built from 16 residues. Germline CDR1 KGHSY, CDR2 FQNENV. The CDR3 is CASSPLGQAGRYGYTF. The CDR3 DNA is TGTGCCAGCAGCCCCCTCGGACAGGCCGGGCGGTATGGCTACACCTTC. Full variable domain (rest looked up from reference TRBV16 and TRBJ1-2): GEEVAQTPKHLVRGEGQKAKLYCAPIKGHSYVFWYQQVLKNEFKFLISFQNENVFDETGMPKERFSAKCLPNSPCSLEIQATKLEDSAVYFCASSPLGQAGRYGYTFGSGTRLTVV.

The chain has TRBV19 and TRBJ2-6; D remains ambiguous. Germline CDR1 LNHDA, CDR2 SQIVND (reference sequence). The germline V and J ends were trimmed by 3 bases and 0 bases, with 6 bases remaining between them. This CDR3 region has 15 residues. In DNA form, the CDR3 reads TGTGCCAGTAGTATCGAGGTCTCTGGGGCCAACGTCCTGACTTTC. It translates to CASSIEVSGANVLTF. The full variable domain, in which reference TRBV19 and TRBJ2-6 provide the parts outside the CDR3, is DGGITQSPKYLFRKEGQNVTLSCEQNLNHDAMYWYRQDPGQGLRLIYYSQIVNDFQKGDIAEGYSVSREKKESFPLTVTSAQKNPTAFYLCASSIEVSGANVLTFGAGSRLTVL.

The chain couples TRBV3-1 (or the pseudogene TRBV3-2) to TRBJ1-1; the D gene is possibly TRBD1 (6 bases). The CDR3 extends over 14 amino acids. The germline CDR1 and CDR2 sequences are LGHDT and YNNKEL (reference sequence). V was cut by 1 base and J by 5 bases, with 11 bases left in between. The CDR3 DNA reads as TGTGCCAGCAGCCAAGTGGGGCAGGGGACTGAAGCTTTCTTT. It is translated as CASSQVGQGTEAFF.

The rearrangement uses TRBV6-5 and TRBJ1-1; 8 positions match TRBD1. The CDR3 consists of 14 residues. J gave up 2 bases and V 5 bases, and 4 bases lay outside the gene matches. CDR1 is MNHEY, CDR2 SVGAGI, per germline. The CDR3 region is CASSPGTGNTEAFF. DNA for the CDR3: TGTGCCAGCAGTCCCGGGACAGGTAACACTGAAGCTTTCTTT.

This clone came up once. The V and J genes are TRBV7-8 and TRBJ1-1, with D maybe TRBD1 (5 bases). The CDR3 extends over 13 amino acids. In germline, CDR1 is SGHVS, CDR2 FQNEAQ. Trimming shortened V by 0 bases and J by 7 bases, and 9 bases separated the two germline ends. The CDR3 DNA reads TGTGCCAGCAGCTTAGCGCGGGGCAGTGAAGCTTTCTTT. This sequence encodes CASSLARGSEAFF.

The V call is TRBV19, the J call TRBJ2-3; 9 nucleotides agree with TRBD1. This CDR3 has 14 residues. CDR1 is LNHDA and CDR2 is SQIVND in the germline V gene (reference sequence). Germline trimming cut 7 bases from V and 3 bases from J; bases unmatched to any gene: 5. In DNA, the CDR3 is TGTGCCAGTATGAGACAGGGGGAAACAGATACGCAGTATTTT. Translation: CASMRQGETDTQYF.

The V and J genes are TRBV5-1 and TRBJ2-3; TRBD1 agrees at 9 bases. J gave up 4 bases and V 2 bases, and 5 bases lay outside the gene matches. This CDR3 is 15 amino acids long. Germline V gives CDR1 SGHRS, CDR2 YFSETQ. CDR3 region: CASSLSQGASDTQYF. The CDR3 coding sequence is TGCGCCAGCAGCTTATCACAGGGGGCATCAGATACGCAGTATTTT.

The V gene is TRBV7-9, the J gene TRBJ1-3; D is possibly TRBD1 (6 bases). Germline V gene data show CDR1 as SEHNR and CDR2 as FQNEAQ (reference sequence). Trimming stripped 4 bases from V and 0 bases from J, with 13 bases between. The CDR3 has 16 amino acids. CDR3 region: CASSSRQVNSGNTIYF. The CDR3 bases are TGTGCCAGCAGCTCCCGACAGGTTAACTCTGGAAACACCATATATTTT.

The V gene is TRBV2, the J gene TRBJ1-1; unclear D gene. Trimming removed 0 bases at V and 6 bases at J, with 11 bases between. The CDR3 has 14 residues. CDR1 is SNHLY, CDR2 FYNNEI, per germline. CDR3 in amino acids: CASSEAAENAEAFF. In DNA form, the CDR3 reads TGTGCCAGCAGTGAAGCGGCGGAAAACGCTGAAGCTTTCTTT.

The rearrangement joins TRBV11-2 to TRBJ2-1; D is uncertain. The CDR3 spans 15 residues. With 0 bases removed from V and 10 bases from J, the gap between germline ends came to 16 bases. Germline lookup yields CDR1 SGHAT and CDR2 FQNNGV. The CDR3 sequence: CASSLDLAQWSEQFF. The CDR3 bases are TGTGCCAGCAGCTTAGATCTGGCACAATGGAGCGAGCAGTTCTTC.

The genes are TRBV9 and TRBJ2-1, with 7 bases that match TRBD2. The CDR3 spans 15 residues. Germline assignment: CDR1 SGDLS and CDR2 YYNGEE. Losses at the gene ends were 0 bases for V and 4 bases for J; bases not matched to a gene: 4. CDR3 protein: CASSVVGSGYNEQFF. CDR3 DNA sequence: TGTGCCAGCAGCGTAGTAGGTAGCGGGTACAATGAGCAGTTCTTC. The full variable domain, with the rest looked up from reference TRBV9 and TRBJ2-1, is DSGVTQTPKHLITATGQRVTLRCSPRSGDLSVYWYQQSLDQGLQFLIQYYNGEERAKGNILERFSAQQFPDLHSELNLSSLELGDSALYFCASSVVGSGYNEQFFGPGTRLTVL.

The J gene is TRBJ2-5, the V gene TRBV19; 8 bases are shared with TRBD1. Germline assignment: CDR1 LNHDA and CDR2 SQIVND (reference sequence). This CDR3 is built from 15 residues. V dropped 4 bases and J dropped 6; count of bases not matched to a gene: 10. Written as DNA, the CDR3 is TGTGCCAGTAGTACTGCCAGGGGGCGCGGCAAGACCCAGTACTTC. Residues: CASSTARGRGKTQYF.

The J gene is TRBJ1-6, the V gene TRBV4-1; TRBD1 agrees at 7 bases. The CDR3 sequence is 15 residues long. With 4 bases clipped from V and 9 bases from J, the junction kept 9 bases outside the gene matches. Germline loops: CDR1 MGHRA, CDR2 YSYEKL. For the CDR3, the DNA is TGCGCCAGCAGCCGCCCGACAGGGATGGGTTCACCCCTCCACTTT. Its protein product is CASSRPTGMGSPLHF.

V usage is TRBV4-2 and J usage is TRBJ1-6; possible D gene TRBD1, 6 bases. CDR1 LGHNA and CDR2 YNFKEQ come from the germline V gene. The V and J ends lost 0 bases and 7 bases respectively, with 13 bases between them. The length of the CDR3 is 16 residues. The DNA of the CDR3 is TGTGCCAGCAGCCAAGATAGGAACAGGGCCAATTCACCCCTCCACTTT. Protein: CASSQDRNRANSPLHF.

V usage is TRBV4-1 and J usage is TRBJ2-5; D ambiguous. The CDR3 loop spans 13 amino acids. From germline, CDR1 is MGHRA and CDR2 YSYEKL. Trimming took off 1 base at V and 5 bases at J, with 8 bases between the two ends. DNA of the CDR3: TGCGCCAGCAGCCAAGGAGTCGGGGAGACCCAGTACTTC. Translating it yields CASSQGVGETQYF.

The V gene is TRBV2, the J gene TRBJ1-1, with D possibly matching TRBD1 (6 bases). The germline V gene encodes CDR1 SNHLY and CDR2 FYNNEI. V dropped 7 bases and J dropped 5 bases, with 17 bases sitting between them. The CDR3 totals 14 residues. The CDR3 DNA follows: TGTGCCAGCATCACCAGGGGCGATCGGACTGAAGCTTTCTTT. It is translated as CASITRGDRTEAFF.

Notes on this clone: The sample has other DNA sequences that encode this CDR3 too. V gene TRBV5-1 combines with J gene TRBJ2-2, with 11 nucleotides matching TRBD2. The germline V gene has CDR1 SGHRS and CDR2 YFSETQ. The CDR3 is 15 amino acids. V shed 5 bases and J 1 base; nucleotides not matched to a gene: 1. CDR3 in DNA: TGCGCCAGCAGACTAGCGGGAGTGAACACCGGGGAGCTGTTTTTT. Its protein is CASRLAGVNTGELFF.

This chain uses TRBV5-1 with TRBJ2-7, with 7 bases that match TRBD2. V shed 4 bases and J 3 bases; nucleotides not matched to a gene: 10. CDR3 size: 15 residues. Per germline, CDR1 SGHRS and CDR2 YFSETQ. CDR3 in DNA: TGCGCCAGCAGCCCCGGGGCAGGACTAGGCTACGAGCAGTACTTC. Its protein is CASSPGAGLGYEQYF. The full variable domain, completed using reference TRBV5-1 and TRBJ2-7, is KAGVTQTPRYLIKTRGQQVTLSCSPISGHRSVSWYQQTPGQGLQFLFEYFSETQRNKGNFPGRFSGRQFSNSRSEMNVSTLELGDSALYLCASSPGAGLGYEQYFGPGTRLTVT.

The genes are TRBV4-2 and TRBJ2-5, with 10 bases fitting TRBD2. Germline CDR1 reads LGHNA; CDR2 reads YNFKEQ. CDR3 length: 17 amino acids. V was pared by 1 base and J by 2 bases, with 7 bases of the junction left unmatched. Written as DNA, the CDR3 is TGTGCCAGCAGCCAAGTAGCGGGAGGTTCCCTGCAAGAGACCCAGTACTTC. Translated: CASSQVAGGSLQETQYF.

The chain has TRBV7-8 and TRBJ1-2; D remains ambiguous. Germline V gives CDR1 SGHVS, CDR2 FQNEAQ. The CDR3 loop spans 13 amino acids. Between the trimmed V and J ends, which lost 4 bases and 4 bases, there was a span of 10 bases. The CDR3 bases are TGTGCCAGCAGCTCACGGGCGGGCTATGGCTACACCTTC. Its translation is CASSSRAGYGYTF. Combining the CDR3 with reference TRBV7-8 and TRBJ1-2 gives the whole variable domain GAGVSQSPRYKVAKRGQDVALRCDPISGHVSLFWYQQALGQGPEFLTYFQNEAQLDKSGLPSDRFFAERPEGSVSTLKIQRTQQEDSAVYLCASSSRAGYGYTFGSGTRLTVV.